One and the same sample provided the 4 T cell receptor beta chains below, sequenced in a study of T cell repertoires in cytomegalovirus infection. MiXCR, applied by TCRdb to the reads, yields one record per CDR3 protein. In the table there are under 200,000 distinct CDR3 sequences, roughly 18% of which are singletons. Specimen: CD8+ T cells from PBMCs. These receptors were taken from a human donor in good health (CMV status not recorded). Some clones in this sample may be carry-over from other donors' samples.

Ten or more counts support this clonotype. The chain links TRBV7-2 to TRBJ1-6, with a possible D match to TRBD1 (5 bases). Germline loops: CDR1 SGHTA, CDR2 FQGNSA. The CDR3 spans 15 residues. V lost 4 bases, J lost 6 bases, and 13 bases lay in between. The CDR3 spells CASSSWVQGNSPLHF. The CDR3 DNA sequence: TGTGCCAGCAGCTCCTGGGTGCAGGGTAATTCACCCCTCCACTTT.

V is TRBV6-2 or TRBV6-3 and J is TRBJ1-1, with a possible D match to TRBD1 (5 bases). The germline V gene has CDR1 MNHEY and CDR2 SVGEGT. This CDR3 spans 12 amino acids. V lost 0 bases and J lost 8, with 7 bases in between. In DNA form, the CDR3 reads TGTGCCAGCAGTTACTCGCGGGGCGAAGCTTTCTTT. Protein sequence: CASSYSRGEAFF.

The chain employs TRBV27 and TRBJ2-7, with D hard to call. Germline CDR1 reads MNHEY; CDR2 reads SMNVEV (reference sequence). This CDR3 comprises 13 residues. With 0 bases removed from V and 2 bases from J, the gap between germline ends came to 5 bases. The CDR3 region has the DNA TGTGCCAGCAGTTTATCCGTAGCCTACGAGCAGTACTTC. This encodes CASSLSVAYEQYF.

This clonotype was observed a handful of times. The chain employs TRBV12-5 and TRBJ2-7, with D possibly being TRBD1 or TRBD2 (5 bases each). Deletions cut 7 bases from V and 2 bases from J, with 12 bases between. The CDR3 sequence is 13 residues long. CDR1 LGHNT and CDR2 FRNRAP come from the germline V gene. CDR3 in DNA: TGTGCTAGTGCATGGGACCCGACCTACGAGCAGTACTTC. It is translated as CASAWDPTYEQYF.